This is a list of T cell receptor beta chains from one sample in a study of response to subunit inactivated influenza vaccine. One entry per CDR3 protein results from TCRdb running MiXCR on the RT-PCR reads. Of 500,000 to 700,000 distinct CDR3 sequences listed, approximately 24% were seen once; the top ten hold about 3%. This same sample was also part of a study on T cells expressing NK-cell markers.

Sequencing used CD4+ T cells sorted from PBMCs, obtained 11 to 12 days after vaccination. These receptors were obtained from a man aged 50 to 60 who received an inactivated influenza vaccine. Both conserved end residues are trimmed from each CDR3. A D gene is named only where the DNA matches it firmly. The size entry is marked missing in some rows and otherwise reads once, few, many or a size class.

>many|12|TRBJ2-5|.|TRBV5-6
ASSFGGRWETQY
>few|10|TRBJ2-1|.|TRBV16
ASSQQGLEQF
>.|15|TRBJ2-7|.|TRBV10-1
ASSPRTCPNARYEQY
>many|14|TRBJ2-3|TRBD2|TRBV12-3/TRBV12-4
ASSPRAGGLADTQY
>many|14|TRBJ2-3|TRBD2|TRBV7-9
ASSPWTSGGADTQY
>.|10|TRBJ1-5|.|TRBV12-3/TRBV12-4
ASSLVREPQH
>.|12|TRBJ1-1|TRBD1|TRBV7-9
ASSRTGKNTEAF
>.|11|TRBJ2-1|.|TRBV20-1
SAYSLGGNEQF
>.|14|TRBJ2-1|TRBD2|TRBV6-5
ASSYPGTSGNNEQF
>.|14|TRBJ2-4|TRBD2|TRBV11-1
ASSYGLAGAKNIQY
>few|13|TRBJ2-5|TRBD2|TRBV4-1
ASSQGQAGGETQY
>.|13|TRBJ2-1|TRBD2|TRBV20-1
SARGGGRGYYEQF